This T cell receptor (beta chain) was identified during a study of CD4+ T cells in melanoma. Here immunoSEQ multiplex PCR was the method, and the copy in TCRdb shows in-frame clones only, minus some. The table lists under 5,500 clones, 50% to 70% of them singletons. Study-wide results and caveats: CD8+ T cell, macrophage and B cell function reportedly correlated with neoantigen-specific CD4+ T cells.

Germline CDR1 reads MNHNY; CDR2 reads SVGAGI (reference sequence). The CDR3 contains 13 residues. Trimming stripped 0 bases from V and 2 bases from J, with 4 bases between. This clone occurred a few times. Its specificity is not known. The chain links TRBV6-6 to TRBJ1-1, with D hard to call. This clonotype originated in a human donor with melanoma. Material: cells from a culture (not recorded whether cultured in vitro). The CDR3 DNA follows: TGTGCCAGCAGTTACTCGTCCAACACTGAAGCTTTCTTT. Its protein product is CASSYSSNTEAFF.